The source of this TCR beta chain is a study of preoperative IRX-2 immunotherapy in early breast cancer. Clones were sequenced by immunoSEQ multiplex PCR, and TCRdb holds only the in-frame ones, with some missing. Here the sample spans tens of thousands of clones, 75% to 80% being singletons. Per the germline V gene, CDR1 is SGHRS and CDR2 is YFSETQ. Deletions cut 0 bases from V and 2 bases from J, with 16 bases between. This CDR3 comprises 17 residues. Stated treatment: preoperative locoregional IRX-2 cytokine immunotherapy. This phase Ib study tested locoregional IRX-2 cytokine immunotherapy given before surgery.

The clonotype comes from a human donor with breast cancer. Sequencing used lymph node tissue, obtained before IRX-2 immunotherapy. The chain recombines TRBV5-1 with TRBJ2-3; D may be TRBD1 (5 bases). Written as DNA, the CDR3 is TGCGCCAGCAGCTTGGAGGTTCAGGGCAGAAACACAGATACGCAGTATTTT. Translating it yields CASSLEVQGRNTDTQYF.